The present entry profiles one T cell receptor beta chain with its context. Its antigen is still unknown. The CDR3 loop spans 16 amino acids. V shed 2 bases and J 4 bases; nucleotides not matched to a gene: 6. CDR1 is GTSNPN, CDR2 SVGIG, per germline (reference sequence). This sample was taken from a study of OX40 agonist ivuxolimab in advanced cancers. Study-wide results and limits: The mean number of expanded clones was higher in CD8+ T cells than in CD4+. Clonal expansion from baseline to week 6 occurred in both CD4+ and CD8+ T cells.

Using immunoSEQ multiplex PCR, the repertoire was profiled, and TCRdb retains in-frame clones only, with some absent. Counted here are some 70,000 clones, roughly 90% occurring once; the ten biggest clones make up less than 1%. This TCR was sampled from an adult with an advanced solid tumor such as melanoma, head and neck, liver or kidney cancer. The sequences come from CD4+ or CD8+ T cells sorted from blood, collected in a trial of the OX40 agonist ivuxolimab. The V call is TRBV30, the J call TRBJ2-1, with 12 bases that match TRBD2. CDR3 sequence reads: CAWSSLAGGAYNEQFF. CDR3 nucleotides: TGTGCCTGGAGTTCGCTAGCGGGAGGGGCATACAATGAGCAGTTCTTC.